This T cell receptor beta chain was documented in a study of control samples from healthy donors and cancer patients. CDR3 length: 14 residues. CDR1 is MGHRA and CDR2 is YSYEKL in the germline V gene. The germline V and J ends were trimmed by 4 bases and 2 bases, with 12 bases remaining between them. Libraries were prepared by immunoSEQ multiplex PCR; TCRdb keeps only in-frame clonotypes and omits some of them. There are approximately 150,000 clones in the sample; 94% occur only once, and under 15% lies in the top ten. Input material: blood. The chain has TRBV4-1 and TRBJ2-7; TRBD2 is a possible D gene (6 bases). The receptor was isolated from a man in his forties in good health. The CDR3 region is CASSPLPGAYEQYF. CDR3 sequence (DNA): TGCGCCAGCAGCCCCCTTCCGGGAGCCTACGAGCAGTACTTC.